The 27 T cell receptor beta chains below come from one sample, sequenced in a study of shared clonotypes between healthy human individuals. The method was immunoSEQ multiplex PCR; TCRdb's version includes in-frame clones alone and lacks a portion of them. The sample holds around 2.1 million clones, about 93% seen once. CD8 cells classed as naive were CD45RO-negative and positively selected for CCR7, excluding terminally differentiated effector memory CD45RA+ cells. The sample consisted of naive CD8+ T cells from PBMCs. The source of these receptors is a man in his late teens or twenties in good health. Some clones in this sample may be carry-over from other donors' samples.

In this sample, this clone turned up once. V and J are TRBV6-6 and TRBJ1-2; D gene uncertain. From germline, CDR1 is MNHNY and CDR2 SVGAGI (reference sequence). The CDR3 contains 14 residues. The ends were cut back, 0 bases at V and 8 bases at J, with 13 bases in the middle. The CDR3 bases are TGTGCCAGCAGTTACTCGGTTCTGGCTGGGGGCTACACCTTC. It is translated as CASSYSVLAGGYTF.

This clone was counted a single time. The sample holds other DNA sequences that translate to the same CDR3. This rearrangement joins TRBV27 to TRBJ2-7; D ambiguous. CDR3 length: 13 amino acids. CDR1 and CDR2 from the germline V gene are MNHEY and SMNVEV (reference sequence). V was shortened by 3 bases and J by 3 bases, with 9 bases between the two germline ends. CDR3 amino acids: CASSFGGGYEQYF. CDR3 bases: TGTGCCAGCAGTTTTGGTGGCGGCTACGAGCAGTACTTC.

J is TRBJ2-7 and V is TRBV2; D uncertain. Trimming cost V 0 bases and J 4 bases, with 7 bases left between them. The CDR3 spans 13 residues. CDR1 and CDR2 (germline): SNHLY, FYNNEI. The CDR3 coding sequence is TGTGCCAGCAGTGAAGCGAGCCGATACGAGCAGTACTTC. It codes for CASSEASRYEQYF.

This clone was found once. The chain recombines TRBV4-1 with TRBJ2-7; 10 nucleotides match TRBD1. CDR3 length: 15 residues. Per germline, CDR1 MGHRA and CDR2 YSYEKL. Trimming cost V 4 bases and J 6 bases; bases outside gene matches: 9. DNA for the CDR3: TGCGCCAGCAGCCCCGTCCGGGACAGGGGTGTCGAGCAGTACTTC. Translated: CASSPVRDRGVEQYF.

The chain carries TRBV5-1 and TRBJ2-1, with TRBD2 matching over 7 bases. Germline CDR1 and CDR2: SGHRS and YFSETQ. V shed 0 bases, J shed 7 bases, and the junction held 10 bases outside the gene matches. The CDR3 runs 16 residues. The CDR3: CASSLGLATNQNEQFF. The CDR3 DNA reads as TGCGCCAGCAGCTTGGGACTAGCCACTAACCAGAATGAGCAGTTCTTC.

The chain recombines TRBV30 with TRBJ2-5, with unresolved D. The CDR3 runs 13 residues. V was shortened by 0 bases and J by 4 bases, with 9 bases between the two germline ends. Looked up from germline, CDR1 is GTSNPN and CDR2 is SVGIG (reference sequence). CDR3 residues: CAWSVPMVETQYF. The CDR3 DNA follows: TGTGCCTGGAGTGTCCCGATGGTAGAGACCCAGTACTTC.

The V and J genes are TRBV7-8 and TRBJ2-1, with 10 bases that match TRBD2. V was clipped by 5 bases and J by 9 bases; unmatched bases: 13. CDR3 size: 16 residues. CDR1 is SGHVS, CDR2 FQNEAQ, per germline. CDR3 in amino acids: CASSPHPSGSSSEQFF. CDR3 sequence (DNA): TGTGCCAGCAGCCCGCATCCTAGCGGGAGTTCGAGTGAGCAGTTCTTC.

This sequence joins TRBV19 and TRBJ2-6, with D unresolved. The CDR3 is 14 amino acids. CDR1 is LNHDA, CDR2 SQIVND, per germline (reference sequence). V was clipped by 5 bases and J by 14 bases, with 19 bases between them. Here the CDR3 DNA reads TGTGCCAGTAGTCACTTGGGGAATGTTGAGATCCTGACTTTC. Its translation: CASSHLGNVEILTF.

The genes are TRBV29-1 and TRBJ2-4, with TRBD1 matching over 10 bases. V gave up 5 bases and J gave up 6 bases; unmatched junction bases: 4. The germline V gene encodes CDR1 SQVTM and CDR2 ANQGSEA. The CDR3 loop spans 13 amino acids. CDR3 in amino acids: CSVTGQGSNIQYF. The CDR3 DNA follows: TGCAGCGTTACGGGACAGGGGTCAAACATTCAGTACTTC.

Worth noting for this clone: Other DNA sequences within the sample encode an identical CDR3. The chain joins TRBV9 to TRBJ2-7; 10 nucleotides line up with TRBD2. The germline V gene encodes CDR1 SGDLS and CDR2 YYNGEE. V lost 2 bases to trimming and J lost 1 base; unmatched junction nucleotides: 3. The CDR3 spans 15 residues. CDR3 region: CASSVSGGTSYEQYF. The CDR3 region has the DNA TGTGCCAGCAGCGTTAGCGGGGGGACTTCCTACGAGCAGTACTTC.

V gene TRBV7-8 combines with J gene TRBJ2-7; the match to TRBD2 covers 8 bases. CDR1 and CDR2 from the germline V gene are SGHVS and FQNEAQ. This CDR3 has 16 amino acids. V gave up 2 bases and J gave up 3 bases; unmatched junction bases: 9. Written as DNA, the CDR3 is TGTGCCAGCAGCTTAACAACTAGCGGCGGGAACTACGAGCAGTACTTC. It translates to CASSLTTSGGNYEQYF.

V usage is TRBV7-9 and J usage is TRBJ1-4; no clear D. CDR1 is SEHNR and CDR2 is FQNEAQ in the germline V gene (reference sequence). There are 14 residues in the CDR3. V lost 5 bases and J lost 5, with 12 bases in between. The CDR3 sequence is CASSVTETNEKLFF. In nucleotides, the CDR3 is TGTGCCAGCAGCGTCACAGAGACAAATGAAAAACTGTTTTTT.

This clone has a single count. The chain is built from TRBV13 and TRBJ2-7; a possible D gene is TRBD2 (5 bases). The germline V gene has CDR1 PRHDT and CDR2 FYEKMQ (reference sequence). The germline V and J ends were trimmed by 5 bases and 1 base, with 15 bases remaining between them. The CDR3 sequence is 15 residues long. CDR3 DNA: TGTGCCAGCAGCCTACTGGAACGGGGTTCCTACGAGCAGTACTTC. Amino acid sequence: CASSLLERGSYEQYF.

On this clone: The identical CDR3 is also encoded by other nucleotide sequences in the sample. V and J are TRBV6-5 and TRBJ2-2; D is unclear. Trimming left V 2 bases short and J 5 bases short, with 6 bases between. Per germline, CDR1 MNHEY and CDR2 SVGAGI. The CDR3 covers 13 residues. In nucleotides, the CDR3 is TGTGCCAGCAGTTACGAAGGGACCGGGGAGCTGTTTTTT. It codes for CASSYEGTGELFF.

The genes are TRBV7-2 and TRBJ1-5; D not certain. CDR3 length equals 18 residues. Germline V lookup: CDR1 SGHTA, CDR2 FQGNSA. V dropped 5 bases and J dropped 0 bases, with 20 bases sitting between them. CDR3 bases: TGTGCCAGCAGCCTTAAGCCGGGATTTGGGTATAGCAATCAGCCCCAGCATTTT. It encodes CASSLKPGFGYSNQPQHF.

Comment on this clone: Other DNA sequences in the same sample also yield this CDR3. The chain uses TRBV5-1 and TRBJ2-7; perhaps D is TRBD1 or TRBD2 (5 bases each). Trimming took 4 bases from V and 2 from J, leaving 13 bases between them. CDR3 length equals 14 residues. Germline CDR1 SGHRS, CDR2 YFSETQ. Here the CDR3 DNA reads TGCGCCAGCAGCCCCGGGACGGGAACCTACGAGCAGTACTTC. Translating gives CASSPGTGTYEQYF.

The CDR3 region is CASSDIGRWYGYTF. CDR3 coding DNA: TGTGCCAGCAGTGATATAGGCAGGTGGTATGGCTACACCTTC. The gene calls are TRBV6-1 and TRBJ1-2; D unresolved. Trimming pared 3 bases from V and 5 bases from J, leaving 13 bases between. The CDR3 is 14 amino acids. CDR1 is MNHNS and CDR2 is SASEGT in the germline V gene.

The chain employs TRBV11-2 and TRBJ2-7; TRBD2 is a possible D gene (5 bases). The germline V gene has CDR1 SGHAT and CDR2 FQNNGV. This CDR3 region has 12 residues. V lost 2 bases and J lost 6, with 8 bases in between. CDR3 DNA: TGTGCCAGCAGCTTAACCAGCGGCGAGCAGTACTTC. Translated, it gives CASSLTSGEQYF.

V usage is TRBV19 and J usage is TRBJ2-4; 8 bases align to TRBD1. Germline trimming cut 5 bases from V and 5 bases from J; bases unmatched to any gene: 14. CDR1 LNHDA and CDR2 SQIVND come from the germline V gene (reference sequence). The CDR3 is made up of 17 amino acids. The CDR3 loop is CASSFRTGWGLENIQYF. In DNA, the CDR3 is TGTGCCAGTAGTTTCCGGACAGGGTGGGGGTTGGAAAACATTCAGTACTTC.

This clone was seen only once. The chain uses TRBV9 and TRBJ2-3; perhaps TRBD2 as D (5 bases). Per germline, CDR1 SGDLS and CDR2 YYNGEE. CDR3 length: 16 residues. The V and J ends lost 0 bases and 2 bases respectively, with 13 bases between them. CDR3 sequence: CASSVVWAGSTDTQYF. The CDR3 DNA sequence: TGTGCCAGCAGCGTAGTTTGGGCGGGCTCCACAGATACGCAGTATTTT.

The V call is TRBV11-2, the J call TRBJ1-1; unclear D gene. Trimming stripped 3 bases from V and 3 bases from J, with 14 bases between. This CDR3 spans 15 amino acids. CDR1 and CDR2 from the germline V gene are SGHAT and FQNNGV. CDR3: CASSFTRLGDTEAFF. The CDR3 DNA sequence: TGTGCCAGCAGCTTTACACGCCTTGGTGACACTGAAGCTTTCTTT.

The rearrangement uses TRBV5-3 and TRBJ2-7, with 7 bases matching TRBD1. TRBV5-3 is flagged as an ORF with uncertain function. The CDR3 totals 14 residues. With 5 bases clipped from V and 4 bases from J, the junction kept 9 bases outside the gene matches. CDR3 bases: TGTGCCAGAAGGGTGCGCCAGGGGGAGTACGAGCAGTACTTC. Amino acids: CARRVRQGEYEQYF.

The chain carries TRBV7-9 and TRBJ1-4, with TRBD1 identical over 8 bases. Germline assignment: CDR1 SEHNR and CDR2 FQNEAQ (reference sequence). The CDR3 has 16 residues. V shed 5 bases and J 8 bases; nucleotides not matched to a gene: 13. The CDR3 sequence is CASSLPDRGRNEKLFF. DNA for the CDR3: TGTGCCAGCAGCCTGCCTGACAGGGGACGAAACGAAAAACTGTTTTTT.

Details on this clone: Other DNA sequences from this sample encode an identical CDR3 as well. The rearrangement uses TRBV5-6 and TRBJ2-7, with 9 bases aligning to TRBD2. This CDR3 comprises 15 residues. The ends lost 0 bases at V and 2 bases at J; junction bases unmatched: 3. CDR1 is SGHDT, CDR2 YYEEEE, per germline. CDR3 nucleotides: TGTGCCAGCAGCTTGGGATTAGCGGGAGCCTACGAGCAGTACTTC. The encoded protein is CASSLGLAGAYEQYF. The entire variable domain, with the rest obtained from reference TRBV5-6 and TRBJ2-7, is as follows: DAGVTQSPTHLIKTRGQQVTLRCSPKSGHDTVSWYQQALGQGPQFIFQYYEEEERQRGNFPDRFSGHQFPNYSSELNVNALLLGDSALYLCASSLGLAGAYEQYFGPGTRLTVT.

This clone has a handful of counts. The J gene is TRBJ2-7, the V gene TRBV28, with 12 bases aligning to TRBD2. The germline gives CDR1 MDHEN, CDR2 SYDVKM. CDR3 length equals 16 residues. V was pared by 1 base and J by 4 bases, with 5 bases of the junction left unmatched. The CDR3 DNA is TGTGCCAGCAGTTTATCGGTACTAGCGGGAGGTTACGAGCAGTACTTC. Its protein is CASSLSVLAGGYEQYF. The variable domain in full, completed from reference TRBV28 and TRBJ2-7, reads DVKVTQSSRYLVKRTGEKVFLECVQDMDHENMFWYRQDPGLGLRLIYFSYDVKMKEKGDIPEGYSVSREKKERFSLILESASTNQTSMYLCASSLSVLAGGYEQYFGPGTRLTVT.

The V call is TRBV9, the J call TRBJ2-1; D remains ambiguous. This CDR3 is 15 amino acids long. Germline CDR1 reads SGDLS; CDR2 reads YYNGEE. The V and J ends lost 0 bases and 4 bases respectively, with 11 bases between them. CDR3 region: CASSVGTQKYNEQFF. The DNA of the CDR3 is TGTGCCAGCAGCGTAGGAACGCAGAAGTACAATGAGCAGTTCTTC.

V is TRBV9 and J is TRBJ2-1; 9 bases map to TRBD1. The length of the CDR3 is 14 residues. Germline V gives CDR1 SGDLS, CDR2 YYNGEE. J was trimmed by 6 bases and V by 3 bases; bases with no gene match: 4. CDR3 residues: CASSGTGVFNEQFF. The CDR3 nucleotides read TGTGCCAGCAGCGGGACAGGGGTATTCAATGAGCAGTTCTTC.